The 29 T cell receptor beta chains below all came from one sample that was sequenced in a study of CD8 T cells in ankylosing spondylitis. Study-wide points: A TCR beta motif of about 8 highly homologous variants appeared characteristic of ankylosing spondylitis blood.

TCRdb redid the calling of the 5' RACE reads with MiXCR, one entry per CDR3 protein. The sample has around 480,000 distinct CDR3 sequences, roughly a sixth seen once; the top ten hold 0.85% to 1.3%. Their cognate antigens are unknown. Source material: blood, either unsorted or a sorted T cell fraction (not recorded which). These receptors were obtained from a male donor with ankylosing spondylitis.

The chain joins TRBV12-3 or TRBV12-4 to TRBJ2-7; TRBD1 matches at 10 bases. This CDR3 has 14 residues. The J segment lost 6 bases and the V segment lost 7 bases, leaving 9 bases of the junction unmatched. CDR3 nucleotides: TGTGCCAGCAAAAAGGGACAGGGGCGAGTCGAGCAGTACTTC. It specifies CASKKGQGRVEQYF.

This clonotype occurred a few times. The V gene is TRBV28, the J gene TRBJ2-6; D call uncertain. Looked up from germline, CDR1 is MDHEN and CDR2 is SYDVKM. V shed 6 bases and J shed 0 bases, with 6 bases lying between them. This CDR3 is 14 amino acids long. The CDR3 bases are TGTGCCAGCAGATTCGCCTCTGGGGCCAACGTCCTGACTTTC. Its translation is CASRFASGANVLTF. The entire variable domain, with the rest obtained from reference TRBV28 and TRBJ2-6, is as follows: DVKVTQSSRYLVKRTGEKVFLECVQDMDHENMFWYRQDPGLGLRLIYFSYDVKMKEKGDIPEGYSVSREKKERFSLILESASTNQTSMYLCASRFASGANVLTFGAGSRLTVL.

This clonotype was recorded a few times. The chain employs TRBV9 and TRBJ2-2; D is uncertain. This CDR3 has 16 residues. V gave up 0 bases and J gave up 5 bases, with 14 bases separating them. Germline V gives CDR1 SGDLS, CDR2 YYNGEE. Written as DNA, the CDR3 is TGTGCCAGCAGCGTAGGGGGAAGAGGCAGGACCGGGGAGCTGTTTTTT. Encoded protein: CASSVGGRGRTGELFF.

There are many counts of this clonotype. The rearrangement links TRBV6-6 to TRBJ1-2, with 8 bases identical to TRBD1. The ends lost 6 bases at V and 3 bases at J; junction bases unmatched: 3. CDR3 size: 13 residues. CDR1 and CDR2 from the germline V gene are MNHNY and SVGAGI (reference sequence). CDR3 sequence: CASSPTGDYGYTF. In DNA, the CDR3 is TGTGCCAGCAGCCCGACAGGGGACTATGGCTACACCTTC.

This clonotype occurred a few times. The gene calls are TRBV5-6 and TRBJ2-7; the match to TRBD1 covers 8 bases. The ends lost 0 bases at V and 6 bases at J; junction bases unmatched: 8. Germline CDR1 reads SGHDT; CDR2 reads YYEEEE. CDR3 size: 15 residues. The CDR3: CASSLVDRASPEQYF. The CDR3 bases are TGTGCCAGCAGCTTGGTGGACAGGGCCTCCCCCGAGCAGTACTTC. Based on the CDR3 plus reference TRBV5-6 and TRBJ2-7, the full variable domain is DAGVTQSPTHLIKTRGQQVTLRCSPKSGHDTVSWYQQALGQGPQFIFQYYEEEERQRGNFPDRFSGHQFPNYSSELNVNALLLGDSALYLCASSLVDRASPEQYFGPGTRLTVT.

This chain connects TRBV6-1 to TRBJ1-2, with unresolved D. The CDR3 is 11 amino acids. V lost 8 bases, J lost 3 bases, and 7 bases lay in between. Per germline, CDR1 MNHNS and CDR2 SASEGT. The CDR3: CASADHYGYTF. CDR3 bases: TGTGCCAGCGCGGACCACTATGGCTACACCTTC.

This clonotype was seen only a few times. V is TRBV2 and J is TRBJ1-2, with D unclear. Trimming pared 1 base from V and 4 bases from J, leaving 10 bases between. The CDR3 runs to 14 residues. Germline CDR1 reads SNHLY; CDR2 reads FYNNEI. CDR3 in amino acids: CASSEVDLAYGYTF. The CDR3 DNA reads as TGTGCCAGCAGTGAAGTGGACTTGGCCTATGGCTACACCTTC.

This clonotype was observed a handful of times. This chain connects TRBV20-1 to TRBJ2-1; TRBD2 matches 8 bases. The CDR3 is made up of 13 amino acids. Germline trimming cut 6 bases from V and 9 bases from J; bases unmatched to any gene: 10. Germline CDR1 is DFQATT and CDR2 is SNEGSKA (reference sequence). CDR3 sequence: CSASGGSLGEQFF. The CDR3 DNA is TGCAGTGCCAGCGGGGGCTCCCTGGGTGAGCAGTTCTTC.

The table lists this clonotype with a few counts. The rearrangement uses TRBV12-3 or TRBV12-4 and TRBJ2-1; perhaps TRBD1 as D (6 bases). There are 15 residues in the CDR3. V was trimmed by 6 bases and J by 4 bases, leaving 16 bases between them. The CDR3: CASRRAGTQYNEQFF. The CDR3 DNA is TGTGCCAGCAGACGAGCCGGGACACAATACAATGAGCAGTTCTTC.

The chain joins TRBV5-1 to TRBJ2-1; either TRBD1 or TRBD2 may fit D (6 bases each). Between the trimmed V and J ends, which lost 4 bases and 5 bases, there was a span of 25 bases. CDR1 is SGHRS, CDR2 YFSETQ, per germline. The CDR3 totals 18 residues. The CDR3 DNA follows: TGCGCCAGCAGCCAAGGTCCTCCGGGACACGGAGGGGACAATGAGCAGTTCTTC. Protein: CASSQGPPGHGGDNEQFF.

This clonotype was counted at least ten times. The J gene is TRBJ2-5, the V gene TRBV5-1; 8 bases agree with TRBD1. The V segment lost 6 bases and the J segment 3 bases; nucleotides outside the gene matches: 1. CDR1 SGHRS and CDR2 YFSETQ come from the germline V gene. The CDR3 contains 12 residues. CDR3 protein: CASKQGEETQYF. CDR3 nucleotides: TGCGCCAGCAAACAGGGGGAAGAGACCCAGTACTTC.

This clonotype came up a few times. The J gene is TRBJ2-1, the V gene TRBV6-5; D gene unclear. Trimming shortened V by 2 bases and J by 10 bases, and 12 bases separated the two germline ends. CDR1 is MNHEY, CDR2 SVGAGI, per germline. The CDR3 extends over 13 amino acids. The CDR3: CASSYVMRAEQFF. The CDR3 bases are TGTGCCAGCAGTTACGTTATGAGAGCCGAGCAGTTCTTC.

This clonotype was picked up a small number of times. The CDR3 DNA reads TGTGCCAGCAGCCCCAGCCGGGGTTCCAATCAGCCCCAGCATTTT. Protein sequence: CASSPSRGSNQPQHF. The rearrangement joins TRBV3-1 to TRBJ1-5; D is unresolved. V dropped 4 bases and J dropped 3 bases, with 13 bases sitting between them. The germline gives CDR1 LGHDT, CDR2 YNNKEL (reference sequence). The CDR3 totals 15 residues.

This clonotype was seen only a few times. The V and J genes are TRBV6-1 and TRBJ2-2, with TRBD1 matching 8 bases. The CDR3 runs 15 residues. Germline CDR1 and CDR2: MNHNS and SASEGT. V lost 5 bases to trimming and J lost 7 bases; unmatched junction nucleotides: 9. The CDR3 DNA reads as TGTGCCAGCAGTCGCGGGACAGGCAGTCGCGGGGAGCTGTTTTTT. Protein product: CASSRGTGSRGELFF.

This clonotype was counted a few times. The V call is TRBV24-1, the J call TRBJ2-1, with 9 bases aligning to TRBD1. CDR1 and CDR2 from the germline V gene are KGHDR and SFDVKD. V dropped 3 bases and J dropped 9; count of bases not matched to a gene: 11. This CDR3 has 16 residues. CDR3 sequence reads: CATSDEQGALLSEQFF. For the CDR3, the DNA is TGTGCCACCAGTGATGAACAGGGGGCCCTTCTGAGTGAGCAGTTCTTC.

The V call is TRBV20-1, the J call TRBJ2-7, with 10 positions matching TRBD1. V was clipped by 6 bases and J by 3 bases; unmatched bases: 5. The CDR3 has 13 residues. The germline V gene has CDR1 DFQATT and CDR2 SNEGSKA (reference sequence). The CDR3 is CSATGGLSYEQYF. In DNA form, the CDR3 reads TGCAGTGCGACAGGGGGCCTAAGCTACGAGCAGTACTTC.

The rearrangement links TRBV29-1 to TRBJ2-3; maybe TRBD1 (6 bases). V was cut by 7 bases and J by 4 bases, with 15 bases left in between. This CDR3 has 13 amino acids. The germline V gene has CDR1 SQVTM and CDR2 ANQGSEA. The CDR3 loop is CSAGFKGADTQYF. CDR3 DNA sequence: TGCAGCGCGGGGTTTAAGGGGGCAGATACGCAGTATTTT.

The chain joins TRBV20-1 to TRBJ2-1; 8 bases align to TRBD2. Unmatched junction bases numbered 10, after V lost 1 base and J lost 2 bases. CDR1 and CDR2 from the germline V gene are DFQATT and SNEGSKA (reference sequence). CDR3 size: 17 residues. The CDR3, as DNA: TGCAGTGCTAGAGTGGCCCAGGCGGGAGGACCCTACAATGAGCAGTTCTTC. This encodes CSARVAQAGGPYNEQFF.

The sample holds a few counts of this clonotype. The V gene is TRBV5-1, the J gene TRBJ2-1, with a tentative D call TRBD2 (6 bases). This CDR3 region has 15 residues. The germline V gene encodes CDR1 SGHRS and CDR2 YFSETQ. V was shortened by 0 bases and J by 2 bases, with 9 bases between the two germline ends. The CDR3 nucleotides are TGCGCCAGCAGCTTGGGGTGGGGGGCCTACAATGAGCAGTTCTTC. Amino acids: CASSLGWGAYNEQFF.

This chain joins TRBV29-1 and TRBJ2-3; D might be TRBD2 (5 bases). Germline-derived CDR1 and CDR2 are SQVTM and ANQGSEA. This CDR3 spans 16 amino acids. The ends were cut back, 4 bases at V and 1 base at J, with 18 bases in the middle. The CDR3 coding sequence is TGCAGCGTTGGGTTTGGCGCACGGGGAGGCACAGATACGCAGTATTTT. Translated: CSVGFGARGGTDTQYF.

This clonotype was detected only a few times. V gene TRBV3-1 combines with J gene TRBJ2-5, with a possible D match to TRBD2 (5 bases). The V end lost 7 bases, the J end lost 10 bases, and 16 bases lay between the germline ends. CDR1 LGHDT and CDR2 YNNKEL come from the germline V gene (reference sequence). The CDR3 has 12 amino acids. CDR3 sequence: CASNTASGYQYF. The CDR3 nucleotides are TGTGCCAGCAACACGGCCTCGGGGTACCAGTACTTC.

V is TRBV5-5 and J is TRBJ2-7, with 12 bases lining up with TRBD2. V was pared by 4 bases and J by 7 bases, with 9 bases of the junction left unmatched. Germline V gene lookup returns CDR1 SGHKS and CDR2 YYEKEE (reference sequence). The CDR3 is made up of 15 amino acids. CDR3: CASSPRTSGKGEQYF. CDR3 nucleotides: TGTGCCAGCAGCCCCCGGACTAGCGGGAAGGGTGAGCAGTACTTC.

There are a few counts of this clonotype. V usage is TRBV2 and J usage is TRBJ1-1; the D is unclear. Trimming took 3 bases from V and 10 from J, leaving 12 bases between them. The germline V gene has CDR1 SNHLY and CDR2 FYNNEI. The CDR3 contains 12 residues. CDR3 residues: CASSDPPSPAFF. For the CDR3, the DNA is TGTGCCAGCAGTGATCCCCCATCCCCAGCTTTCTTT. Full variable domain (outside the CDR3, taken from reference TRBV2 and TRBJ1-1): EPEVTQTPSHQVTQMGQEVILRCVPISNHLYFYWYRQILGQKVEFLVSFYNNEISEKSEIFDDQFSVERPDGSNFTLKIRSTKLEDSAMYFCASSDPPSPAFFGQGTRLTVV.

The V and J genes are TRBV6-5 and TRBJ2-6; 7 bases line up with TRBD2. Trimming cost V 0 bases and J 4 bases; bases outside gene matches: 3. There are 16 residues in the CDR3. Germline V gene data show CDR1 as MNHEY and CDR2 as SVGAGI. CDR3 in amino acids: CASSYSGGYGANVLTF. DNA of the CDR3: TGTGCCAGCAGTTACTCCGGGGGGTACGGGGCCAACGTCCTGACTTTC.

This chain links TRBV7-9 with TRBJ2-7; 9 bases align to TRBD1. After removal of 5 bases from V and 6 bases from J, the junction contained 8 bases not matched to a gene. There are 14 residues in the CDR3. From germline, CDR1 is SEHNR and CDR2 FQNEAQ (reference sequence). The DNA for the CDR3 is TGTGCCAGCAGCATGGACAGGGGCCGGGTCGAGCAGTACTTC. Protein: CASSMDRGRVEQYF.

This clonotype was seen a few times. The chain is built from TRBV2 and TRBJ1-5, with no clear D. V was clipped by 3 bases and J by 1 base, with 7 bases between them. In germline, CDR1 is SNHLY, CDR2 FYNNEI. This CDR3 spans 14 amino acids. CDR3 in DNA: TGTGCCAGCAGTGAGGGGTGGAGCAATCAGCCCCAGCATTTT. Translating gives CASSEGWSNQPQHF.

A few counts support this clonotype. The chain employs TRBV11-1 and TRBJ1-3; D is undetermined. The ends were cut back, 3 bases at V and 0 bases at J, with 6 bases in the middle. The germline gives CDR1 SGHAT, CDR2 FQDESV (reference sequence). The CDR3 is 14 residues long. CDR3: CASSFGLSGNTIYF. CDR3 coding DNA: TGTGCCAGCAGCTTCGGCCTCTCTGGAAACACCATATATTTT.

This clonotype was recorded at least ten times. This chain joins TRBV29-1 and TRBJ2-3; 11 bases match TRBD2. V shed 4 bases and J 12 bases; nucleotides not matched to a gene: 9. CDR1 is SQVTM, CDR2 ANQGSEA, per germline. The CDR3 has 13 residues. CDR3 amino acids: CSVVAGGGHLQYF. CDR3 sequence (DNA): TGCAGCGTTGTAGCGGGAGGGGGTCATTTACAGTATTTT.

A few counts support this clonotype. This chain connects TRBV12-3 or TRBV12-4 to TRBJ1-6; possible D gene TRBD1, 5 bases. The CDR3 is 13 residues long. V was clipped by 8 bases and J by 8 bases, with 13 bases between them. CDR3 amino acids: CASRPGLHSPLHF. DNA for the CDR3: TGTGCCAGCCGCCCGGGGCTTCATTCACCCCTCCACTTT.